This TCR beta chain emerged from a study of blood T cell repertoires in COVID-19. Study as a whole: Samples representing acute and convalescent COVID-19 were sourced from the United States, Italy and Spain.

CDR1 is SGHTA, CDR2 FQGNSA, per germline. The CDR3 has 16 amino acids. V dropped 3 bases and J dropped 6 bases, with 18 bases sitting between them. Per the original methods: The authors estimated nucleated cell counts from reference gene primer amplification. Repertoires were generated with immunoSEQ multiplex PCR, while TCRdb's copy carries only in-frame clones and drops some. The DNA was the basis for D and trimming; V, J and clone size are from that table. There are fewer than 30,000 clones in the sample; 80% to 90% occur only once, and about 8% lies in the top ten. Input material: peripheral blood. The TCR originated in a man aged 45 to 65 with active COVID-19. The chain recombines TRBV7-2 with TRBJ2-1; D might be TRBD2 (5 bases). The CDR3 region is CASSFRVTRSGNEQFF. The CDR3 DNA is TGTGCCAGCAGCTTTCGGGTTACTAGATCAGGCAATGAGCAGTTCTTC.